Following are 29 T cell receptor beta chains from one sample sequenced in a study of early T cells in non-severe SARS-CoV-2 infection. From the 5' RACE reads, TCRdb called clonotypes with MiXCR, one entry per CDR3 protein. The sample shows tens of thousands of distinct CDR3 sequences, under 7.5% of them seen only once. Material: whole blood. These receptors were collected from an adult who was a healthcare worker with PCR-confirmed SARS-CoV-2 infection or an uninfected control (not recorded which).

This clonotype is termed medium-sized. The chain has TRBV20-1 and TRBJ2-1, with 10 bases aligning to TRBD2. The CDR3 spans 15 residues. Trimming took 1 base from V and 7 from J; bases not matched to a gene: 7. Germline V CDR1 and CDR2: DFQATT, SNEGSKA (reference sequence). The CDR3 spells CSARVVLAGRNEQFF. CDR3 sequence (DNA): TGCAGTGCTAGAGTCGTACTAGCGGGGAGGAATGAGCAGTTCTTC.

The chain uses TRBV6-2 or TRBV6-3 and TRBJ1-6, with TRBD1 identical over 7 bases. CDR3 size: 16 residues. J was trimmed by 6 bases and V by 0 bases; bases with no gene match: 5. CDR1 is MNHEY and CDR2 is SVGEGT in the germline V gene. The CDR3 spells CASSYSTGIGNSPLHF. The CDR3 coding sequence is TGTGCCAGCAGTTACTCGACAGGGATCGGTAATTCACCCCTCCACTTT.

The V gene is TRBV6-5, the J gene TRBJ2-1; D is unresolved. V lost 2 bases and J lost 10, with 12 bases in between. CDR1 is MNHEY, CDR2 SVGAGI, per germline. There are 13 residues in the CDR3. For the CDR3, the DNA is TGTGCCAGCAGTTACGACCCCTCCTGGGAGCAGTTCTTC. It codes for CASSYDPSWEQFF.

Only a few counts were recorded for this clonotype. This chain connects TRBV20-1 to TRBJ2-3, with D tentatively TRBD2 (5 bases). V lost 6 bases and J 2 bases, leaving 15 bases between the germline ends. Germline V gives CDR1 DFQATT, CDR2 SNEGSKA (reference sequence). The length of the CDR3 is 14 residues. CDR3 DNA sequence: TGCAGTGCCCCCACGGAGCGGAACACAGATACGCAGTATTTT. Amino acids: CSAPTERNTDTQYF.

The chain is built from TRBV28 and TRBJ2-3; D remains unclear. Per germline, CDR1 MDHEN and CDR2 SYDVKM. This CDR3 is built from 13 residues. Trimming took 3 bases from V and 9 from J, leaving 13 bases between them. The CDR3 is CASSFGVPPTQYF. The CDR3 DNA is TGTGCCAGCAGTTTTGGAGTGCCCCCGACGCAGTATTTT. Full variable domain (rest looked up from reference TRBV28 and TRBJ2-3): DVKVTQSSRYLVKRTGEKVFLECVQDMDHENMFWYRQDPGLGLRLIYFSYDVKMKEKGDIPEGYSVSREKKERFSLILESASTNQTSMYLCASSFGVPPTQYFGPGTRLTVL.

This clonotype was counted many times. This chain connects TRBV5-1 to TRBJ1-2; TRBD1 is a possible D gene (5 bases). In germline, CDR1 is SGHRS, CDR2 YFSETQ. The V end lost 0 bases, the J end lost 8 bases, and 14 bases lay between the germline ends. The CDR3 sequence is 14 residues long. Here the CDR3 DNA reads TGCGCCAGCAGCTTGGATCCCAGGGACGACGGCTACACCTTC. This gives the protein CASSLDPRDDGYTF.

This clonotype was picked up a small number of times. The rearrangement links TRBV4-3 to TRBJ1-6; 10 positions match TRBD1. Germline CDR1 reads LGHNA; CDR2 reads YSLEER. The CDR3 covers 18 residues. Germline trimming cut 1 base from V and 6 bases from J; bases unmatched to any gene: 9. CDR3 DNA sequence: TGCGCCAGCAGCCAAGGCTCAGGGACAGGGGCCCTTAATTCACCCCTCCACTTT. Protein product: CASSQGSGTGALNSPLHF.

The chain carries TRBV6-5 and TRBJ2-4; 8 bases are a match to TRBD1. The V gene's germline CDR1 is MNHEY and CDR2 SVGAGI. The CDR3 extends over 15 amino acids. With 7 bases clipped from V and 0 bases from J, the junction kept 5 bases outside the gene matches. DNA of the CDR3: TGTGCCAGCAAAAAACAGGGGGGAGCCAAAAACATTCAGTACTTC. This codes for CASKKQGGAKNIQYF.

This clonotype was detected a few times. The chain combines TRBV3-1 with TRBJ2-2; weak D call: TRBD2 (7 bases). V was shortened by 2 bases and J by 2 bases, with 15 bases between the two germline ends. The CDR3 sequence is 17 residues long. Germline CDR1 LGHDT, CDR2 YNNKEL (reference sequence). The CDR3 loop is CASSQPSGTSNTGELFF. The CDR3 nucleotides are TGTGCCAGCAGCCAACCCAGCGGGACAAGTAACACCGGGGAGCTGTTTTTT. Combining the CDR3 with reference TRBV3-1 and TRBJ2-2 gives the whole variable domain DTAVSQTPKYLVTQMGNDKSIKCEQNLGHDTMYWYKQDSKKFLKIMFSYNNKELIINETVPNRFSPKSPDKAHLNLHINSLELGDSAVYFCASSQPSGTSNTGELFFGEGSRLTVL.

The chain joins TRBV28 to TRBJ1-4; TRBD1 matches 9 bases. CDR1 and CDR2 (germline): MDHEN, SYDVKM. CDR3 length: 16 amino acids. J gave up 2 bases and V 5 bases, and 6 bases lay outside the gene matches. The CDR3 nucleotides read TGTGCCAGCAGTGAATGGGACAGGGCCACTAATGAAAAACTGTTTTTT. Its protein product is CASSEWDRATNEKLFF.

V is TRBV19 and J is TRBJ2-5; D is uncertain. The germline V gene has CDR1 LNHDA and CDR2 SQIVND (reference sequence). This CDR3 comprises 14 residues. V was trimmed by 5 bases and J by 2 bases, leaving 12 bases between them. CDR3 region: CASSHLRVQETQYF. Here the CDR3 DNA reads TGTGCCAGTAGTCATTTACGGGTTCAAGAGACCCAGTACTTC. The whole variable domain, remainder taken from reference TRBV19 and TRBJ2-5, is DGGITQSPKYLFRKEGQNVTLSCEQNLNHDAMYWYRQDPGQGLRLIYYSQIVNDFQKGDIAEGYSVSREKKESFPLTVTSAQKNPTAFYLCASSHLRVQETQYFGPGTRLLVL.

This clonotype was found many times. CDR3 DNA: TGCGCCAGCAGTCACCTCCCCATTTTAGGTTTATATCTGTGCGAGCAGTACTTC. It specifies CASSHLPILGLYLCEQYF. This rearrangement joins TRBV23-1 to TRBJ2-7, with no clear D. TRBV23-1 is an ORF, with its function uncertain. CDR3 length equals 18 residues. Trimming stripped 3 bases from V and 6 bases from J, with 27 bases between.

This clonotype was seen ten or more times. The chain links TRBV6-2 or TRBV6-3 to TRBJ2-7, with 7 bases fitting TRBD2. The CDR3 is 14 residues long. The V segment lost 5 bases and the J segment 5 bases; nucleotides outside the gene matches: 9. CDR1 is MNHEY, CDR2 SVGEGT, per germline. Here the CDR3 reads CASSKGGELHEQYF. The CDR3 DNA sequence: TGTGCCAGCAGTAAGGGAGGGGAGCTCCACGAGCAGTACTTC.

This clonotype was seen many times. The chain couples TRBV7-6 to TRBJ2-1; D is ambiguous. Germline V gene sequence: CDR1 SGHVS, CDR2 FNYEAQ. The CDR3 length is 12 residues. V was pared by 5 bases and J by 5 bases, with 7 bases between. The CDR3 reads CASSPDNNEQFF. The CDR3 nucleotides are TGTGCCAGCAGCCCCGACAACAATGAGCAGTTCTTC.

This clonotype was recorded a few times. In nucleotides, the CDR3 is TGTGCCAGCAGATCCGGGACGTACGAGCAGTACTTC. Its translation: CASRSGTYEQYF. V usage is TRBV7-9 and J usage is TRBJ2-7; D might be TRBD1 or TRBD2, each matching 5 bases. The germline gives CDR1 SEHNR, CDR2 FQNEAQ (reference sequence). V gave up 6 bases and J gave up 4 bases, with 10 bases separating them. This CDR3 is built from 12 residues. Using reference TRBV7-9 and TRBJ2-7 for the parts outside the CDR3, the full variable domain is DTGVSQNPRHKITKRGQNVTFRCDPISEHNRLYWYRQTLGQGPEFLTYFQNEAQLEKSRLLSDRFSAERPKGSFSTLEIQRTEQGDSAMYLCASRSGTYEQYFGPGTRLTVT.

This clonotype was seen many times. The CDR3: CAWSVSFRGHQYRYSYGYTF. CDR3 DNA: TGTGCCTGGAGTGTTTCTTTCAGGGGACATCAATATCGTTACTCCTATGGCTACACCTTC. The rearrangement links TRBV30 to TRBJ1-2; D might be TRBD1 (6 bases). The CDR3 loop spans 20 amino acids. The V end lost 0 bases, the J end lost 4 bases, and 30 bases lay between the germline ends. Germline V gene data show CDR1 as GTSNPN and CDR2 as SVGIG (reference sequence).

The sample holds many counts of this clonotype. The rearrangement links TRBV30 to TRBJ2-1, with no clear D. There are 11 residues in the CDR3. V was pared by 0 bases and J by 9 bases, with 6 bases between. The germline CDR1 and CDR2 sequences are GTSNPN and SVGIG (reference sequence). CDR3 sequence reads: CAWSVPGEQFF. CDR3 sequence (DNA): TGTGCCTGGAGTGTACCGGGTGAGCAGTTCTTC.

A few counts support this clonotype. The chain couples TRBV20-1 to TRBJ1-1, with no clear D. V shed 3 bases and J shed 1 base, with 12 bases lying between them. The germline V gene has CDR1 DFQATT and CDR2 SNEGSKA (reference sequence). CDR3 length: 14 residues. CDR3 region: CSASPYGPNTEAFF. DNA for the CDR3: TGCAGTGCTAGCCCATACGGACCGAACACTGAAGCTTTCTTT.

This clonotype was counted ten times or more. The J gene is TRBJ2-7, the V gene TRBV3-1, with a tentative D call TRBD1 (5 bases). Germline CDR1 LGHDT, CDR2 YNNKEL (reference sequence). Trimming took off 4 bases at V and 6 bases at J, with 16 bases between the two ends. This CDR3 spans 14 amino acids. The CDR3 protein is CASSPSDTSGEQYF. The CDR3 region has the DNA TGTGCCAGCAGCCCATCGGACACCTCCGGCGAGCAGTACTTC.

The table lists this clonotype with many counts. The genes are TRBV20-1 and TRBJ1-5, with D uncertain. Germline V gene lookup returns CDR1 DFQATT and CDR2 SNEGSKA (reference sequence). Trimming pared 3 bases from V and 1 base from J, leaving 13 bases between. CDR3 length equals 15 residues. CDR3 DNA sequence: TGCAGTGCTAGGAGCGGCCTGGACAGCAATCAGCCCCAGCATTTT. Translation: CSARSGLDSNQPQHF.

The chain recombines TRBV19 with TRBJ2-1; D call uncertain. The CDR3 extends over 15 amino acids. CDR1 and CDR2 from the germline V gene are LNHDA and SQIVND (reference sequence). Trimming left V 4 bases short and J 8 bases short, with 18 bases between. The CDR3 sequence is CASSTRTSVIDEQFF. Here the CDR3 DNA reads TGTGCCAGTAGTACCCGGACGTCGGTGATAGATGAGCAGTTCTTC.

This clonotype was seen repeatedly, ten times or more. The rearrangement links TRBV19 to TRBJ2-3; TRBD1 agrees at 8 bases. V was pared by 7 bases and J by 1 base, with 4 bases of the junction left unmatched. Germline V CDR1 and CDR2: LNHDA, SQIVND (reference sequence). The CDR3 is 14 residues long. CDR3 bases: TGTGCCAGTACTGCGACAGGGGGCACAGATACGCAGTATTTT. Its protein product is CASTATGGTDTQYF. The full variable domain, with the rest looked up from reference TRBV19 and TRBJ2-3, is DGGITQSPKYLFRKEGQNVTLSCEQNLNHDAMYWYRQDPGQGLRLIYYSQIVNDFQKGDIAEGYSVSREKKESFPLTVTSAQKNPTAFYLCASTATGGTDTQYFGPGTRLTVL.

This clonotype was recorded many times. The chain carries TRBV20-1 and TRBJ2-7, with D possibly TRBD2 on 6 matching bases. Germline values: CDR1 DFQATT, CDR2 SNEGSKA (reference sequence). Trimming left V 3 bases short and J 7 bases short, with 19 bases between. The CDR3 extends over 14 amino acids. The CDR3 DNA is TGCAGTGCTAGCTCATTGGGACTGCCCTCGGAGCAGTACTTC. The encoded protein is CSASSLGLPSEQYF.

This clonotype was counted at least ten times. The chain employs TRBV18 and TRBJ1-6; 7 nucleotides align to TRBD1. The CDR3 has 14 amino acids. Germline CDR1 reads KGHSH; CDR2 reads LQKENI. The junction had 4 bases not matched to a gene; V was cut back by 2 bases and J by 9 bases. The CDR3 DNA sequence: TGTGCCAGCTCACCAGGGACAGAAGGTTCACCCCTCCACTTT. Its protein product is CASSPGTEGSPLHF.

This clonotype has a count of ten or more. The chain couples TRBV12-3 or TRBV12-4 to TRBJ2-3; 7 bases align to TRBD1. V shed 7 bases and J 4 bases; nucleotides not matched to a gene: 11. This CDR3 is 15 amino acids long. The CDR3 bases are TGTGCCAGCACCCCGGCAGGGGGTAGTGCAGATACGCAGTATTTT. The encoded protein is CASTPAGGSADTQYF.

Concerning this clonotype itself: A much larger clone differs from this one at a single base, so this may be a read error. Lacking the conserved final phenylalanine or tryptophan, this CDR3 likely reflects a read error. The chain carries TRBV6-6 and TRBJ2-3; D tentatively reads TRBD1 or TRBD2 (6 bases each). CDR1 MNHNY and CDR2 SVGAGI come from the germline V gene (reference sequence). There are 17 residues in the CDR3. V was trimmed by 0 bases and J by 4 bases, leaving 17 bases between them. CDR3 sequence reads: CASSYSGRGLTPDTQYL. DNA of the CDR3: TGTGCCAGCAGTTACTCAGGACGGGGGCTCACCCCAGATACGCAGTATCTT.

This clonotype was detected a few times. The chain combines TRBV7-4 with TRBJ1-5; perhaps TRBD1 as D (5 bases). V lost 2 bases to trimming and J lost 0 bases, with 26 bases between them. The CDR3 is 21 residues long. Germline loops: CDR1 SGHVT, CDR2 SQSDAQ. Here the CDR3 DNA reads TGTGCCAGCAGCTTACGGCTAAGAGATCTTGGGACGGCTCATAGCAATCAGCCCCAGCATTTT. Its protein is CASSLRLRDLGTAHSNQPQHF.

The chain links TRBV29-1 to TRBJ1-1; D is unresolved. Germline V gene lookup returns CDR1 SQVTM and CDR2 ANQGSEA. Trimming shortened V by 5 bases and J by 0 bases, and 16 bases separated the two germline ends. There are 15 residues in the CDR3. CDR3 nucleotide sequence: TGCAGCGTTCTACCCTTTGATTTGATGAACACTGAAGCTTTCTTT. The encoded protein is CSVLPFDLMNTEAFF.

This clonotype was found a few times. The chain couples TRBV6-5 to TRBJ2-4; 7 bases fit TRBD1. The germline gives CDR1 MNHEY, CDR2 SVGAGI. The J segment lost 3 bases and the V segment lost 4 bases, leaving 6 bases of the junction unmatched. The CDR3 is 15 residues long. CDR3 DNA: TGTGCCAGCAGTTCACAGGGGCGGGTCAAAAACATTCAGTACTTC. Its translation is CASSSQGRVKNIQYF.